This T cell receptor (beta chain) was obtained from a study of T-cell reconstitution after alpha-beta-depleted transplantation in children. Library preparation (for TCRbeta) was performed with unique molecular identifiers. Each CDR3 protein is one row after TCRdb ran MiXCR on the PCR reads. The sample consists of 100,000 or so distinct CDR3 sequences, about 7.5% of them appearing once. This clonotype was counted ten times or more. With 1 base clipped from V and 10 bases from J, the junction kept 7 bases outside the gene matches. The germline V gene has CDR1 MNHEY and CDR2 SMNVEV (reference sequence). This CDR3 spans 15 amino acids.

This chain joins TRBV27 and TRBJ1-6, with TRBD1 matching 7 bases. The specimen comprised PBMCs, sampled before TCRalphabeta/CD19-depleted stem cell transplant. The source is a boy aged 2 to 10 with acute lymphoblastic leukemia, due to receive a stem cell transplant. CDR3 sequence reads: CASSLYDRVGSPLHF. CDR3 in DNA: TGTGCCAGCAGTTTATACGACAGGGTCGGCTCACCCCTCCACTTT.